This T cell receptor (beta chain) emerged from a study of identical twins. Overall study findings and caveats: Partial confounding of zero-insertion analyses by invariant MAIT and iNKT cells was possible. Within cord blood, abundant beta clonotypes carried fewer insertions, but memory repertoires showed no such trend. Conclusions were based on cross-sectional statistical analysis, without following the same donors.

All of the donors were Caucasians in good health. The CDR3 extends over 14 amino acids. The V end was cut by 3 bases, the J end by 6 bases, with 15 bases between. In TCRdb, the 5' RACE reads were re-called with MiXCR into one record per CDR3 protein. This table has around 220,000 distinct CDR3 sequences, roughly a tenth appearing once. Concerning this clonotype: Its antigen remains unknown. It is likely a read error, because the conserved phenylalanine at the end of the CDR3 is missing.

V usage is TRBV12-3 or TRBV12-4 and J usage is TRBJ2-7; tentatively, D is TRBD1 (6 bases). The material sequenced was memory T cells sorted from blood. The origin of this receptor is a man in his forties or fifties in good health. CDR3 sequence reads: CASSFSTGRGEQYS. CDR3 DNA sequence: TGTGCCAGCAGTTTCTCGACAGGAAGAGGCGAGCAGTACTCC.